The source of this TCR beta chain is a study of blood T cell repertoires in COVID-19. As for the study in general: Sites across the United States, Italy and Spain contributed samples from acute and convalescent COVID-19. PBMCs, B-cell-depleted T cells, or T cells were the source of the cDNA or gDNA that made up the material.

The CDR3 sequence is 17 residues long. V gave up 4 bases and J gave up 2 bases; unmatched junction bases: 9. Authors' analysis steps: Quantification of nucleated cells was approximated via reference gene primer amplification. The data were produced by immunoSEQ multiplex PCR, yet TCRdb's version contains in-frame clones alone and is incomplete. That table is the source of V, J and clone size, and D and trimming were worked out from the DNA. The data contain tens of thousands of clones, 86% of them seen just once; the ten biggest clones take up roughly 10%. Sequencing input: peripheral blood. This chain links TRBV5-3 with TRBJ2-6; 7 nucleotides agree with TRBD1. TRBV5-3 is reported as an ORF; its role is uncertain. The clonotype comes from a man aged 65 to 85 with active or convalescent COVID-19. The CDR3 DNA reads as TGTGCCAGAAGCCCGAGACAGGGAATGGCTGGGGCCAACGTCCTGACTTTC. Protein: CARSPRQGMAGANVLTF.